The present entry profiles one T cell receptor (beta chain) with its context. This entry belongs to a study of blood T cell repertoires in COVID-19. Study information: Collection of acute and convalescent COVID-19 samples took place in the United States, Italy and Spain. T cells, B-cell-depleted T cells, or PBMCs provided the cDNA or gDNA that served as material.

How the authors handled the data: Cell counts per sample came from amplifying reference gene primers. Clones were sequenced by immunoSEQ multiplex PCR, and TCRdb holds only the in-frame ones, with some missing. The V and J calls and clone size are taken from that table; D and trimming were inferred from the DNA. The top ten hold around 4.6% of the sample, which has 50,000 to 75,000 clones, 80% to 95% seen once. The material sequenced was peripheral blood. The sequence was obtained from a man aged 45 to 65 with active COVID-19.

The CDR3 region is CASSAPLADIYNEQFF. The DNA for the CDR3 is TGTGCCAGCAGCGCCCCACTAGCGGATATCTACAATGAGCAGTTCTTC. V gene TRBV9 combines with J gene TRBJ2-1, with TRBD2 identical over 8 bases. The V segment lost 3 bases and the J segment 3 bases; nucleotides outside the gene matches: 8. The germline V gene encodes CDR1 SGDLS and CDR2 YYNGEE. CDR3 length equals 16 residues.